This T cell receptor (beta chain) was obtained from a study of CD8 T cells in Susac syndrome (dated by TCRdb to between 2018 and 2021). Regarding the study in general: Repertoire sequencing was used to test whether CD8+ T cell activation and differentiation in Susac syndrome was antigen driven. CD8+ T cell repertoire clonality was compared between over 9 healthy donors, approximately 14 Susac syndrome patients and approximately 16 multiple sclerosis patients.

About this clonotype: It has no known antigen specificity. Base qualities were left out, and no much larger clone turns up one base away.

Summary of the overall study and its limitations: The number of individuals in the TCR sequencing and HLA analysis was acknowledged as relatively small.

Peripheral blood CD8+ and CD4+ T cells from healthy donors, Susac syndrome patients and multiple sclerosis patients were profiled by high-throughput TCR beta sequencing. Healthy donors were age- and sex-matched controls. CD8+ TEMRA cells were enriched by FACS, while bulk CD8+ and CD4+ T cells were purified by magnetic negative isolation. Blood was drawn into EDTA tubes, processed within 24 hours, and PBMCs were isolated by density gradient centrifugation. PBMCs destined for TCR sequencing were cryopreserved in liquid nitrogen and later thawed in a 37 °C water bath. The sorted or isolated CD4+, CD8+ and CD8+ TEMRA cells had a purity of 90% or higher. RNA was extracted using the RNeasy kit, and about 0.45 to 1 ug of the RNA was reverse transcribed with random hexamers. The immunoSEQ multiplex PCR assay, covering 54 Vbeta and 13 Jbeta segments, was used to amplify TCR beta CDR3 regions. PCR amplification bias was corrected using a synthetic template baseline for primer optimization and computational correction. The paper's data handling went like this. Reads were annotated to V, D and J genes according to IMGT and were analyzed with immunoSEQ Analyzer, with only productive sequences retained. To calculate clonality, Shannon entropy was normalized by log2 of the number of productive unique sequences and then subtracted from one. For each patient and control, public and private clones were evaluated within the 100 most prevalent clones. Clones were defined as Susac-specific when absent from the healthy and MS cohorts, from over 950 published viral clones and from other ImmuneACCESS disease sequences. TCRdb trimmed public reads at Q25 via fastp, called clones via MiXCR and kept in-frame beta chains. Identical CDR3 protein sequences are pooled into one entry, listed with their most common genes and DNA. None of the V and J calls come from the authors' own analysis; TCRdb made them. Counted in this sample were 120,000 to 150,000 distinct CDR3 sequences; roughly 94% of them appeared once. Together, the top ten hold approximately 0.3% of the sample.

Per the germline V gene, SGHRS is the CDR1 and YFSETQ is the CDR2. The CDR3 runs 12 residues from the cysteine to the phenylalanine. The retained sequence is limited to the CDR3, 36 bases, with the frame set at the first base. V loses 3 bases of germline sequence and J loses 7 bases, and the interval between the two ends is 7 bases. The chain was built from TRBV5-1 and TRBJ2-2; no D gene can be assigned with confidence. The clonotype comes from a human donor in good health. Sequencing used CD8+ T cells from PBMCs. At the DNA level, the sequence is TGCGCCAGCAGCTCGGACGTCGGGGAGCTGTTTTTT. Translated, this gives CASSSDVGELFF.